The rows below give T cell receptor beta chains drawn from one sample of a study of tumor and adjacent non-tumor tissue in lung cancer. TCRdb reprocessed the multiplex PCR reads via MiXCR and lists one record per CDR3 protein. The sample lists 55,000 to 75,000 distinct CDR3 sequences, about 61% seen once, with around 21% in the top ten. The sample consisted of lung tumor tissue. Source of these receptors: a man aged 50 or older with non-small cell lung cancer. Both conserved end residues are part of each CDR3. The D gene is left open where the match is weak. Rows may omit the clone size; those that give it use once, few, many or a size class.

J gene | clone size | V gene | D gene | CDR3 protein | CDR3 DNA
TRBJ2-1 | many | TRBV24-1 | TRBD1 | CATSTDRVSNEQFF | TGTGCCACCAGTACAGACAGGGTCAGCAATGAGCAGTTCTTC
TRBJ1-6 | . | TRBV11-2 | . | CASSFGAGVGSLLHF | TGTGCCAGCAGCTTTGGGGCAGGGGTAGGATCACTCCTCCACTTT
TRBJ2-7 | . | TRBV4-2 | . | CASSQVTGDSNEQYF | TGTGCCAGCAGCCAAGTAACCGGAGATTCGAACGAGCAGTACTTC
TRBJ2-3 | many | TRBV4-2 | . | CASSHRFIREGGTDTQYF | TGTGCCAGCAGCCACAGGTTCATAAGAGAGGGGGGCACAGATACGCAGTATTTT
TRBJ1-4 | . | TRBV4-1 | TRBD1 | CAGSQVRQGSEKLFF | TGCGCTGGCAGCCAAGTACGACAGGGAAGTGAAAAACTGTTTTTT
TRBJ2-1 | . | TRBV6-2/TRBV6-3 | TRBD1 | CASSDPGGRSSYNEQFF | TGTGCCAGCAGCGACCCAGGGGGCAGAAGCTCCTACAATGAGCAGTTCTTC
TRBJ2-3 | . | TRBV6-1 | TRBD2 | CASSDASGGVTDTQYF | TGTGCCAGCAGTGATGCTAGCGGGGGGGTCACAGATACGCAGTATTTT
TRBJ1-4 | many | TRBV24-1 | . | CATSGQGEKLFF | TGTGCCACCAGTGGACAAGGTGAAAAACTGTTTTTT
TRBJ2-3 | . | TRBV10-3 | . | CAISAANTPTDTQYF | TGTGCCATCAGTGCCGCTAACACTCCCACAGATACGCAGTATTTT
TRBJ2-5 | many | TRBV5-1 | . | CASSSLDGRETQYF | TGCGCCAGCAGCAGTTTAGATGGCCGAGAGACCCAGTACTTC
TRBJ2-7 | few | TRBV7-2 | TRBD2 | CASSYVAGPSYEQYF | TGTGCCAGCAGCTATGTAGCGGGACCCTCCTACGAGCAGTACTTC
TRBJ1-5 | many | TRBV12-3/TRBV12-4 | . | CASGNRGNQPQHF | TGTGCCAGCGGGAACAGGGGCAATCAGCCCCAGCATTTT
TRBJ1-1 | many | TRBV7-9 | . | CASSDRGGEAFF | TGTGCCAGCAGCGATCGGGGGGGTGAAGCTTTCTTT
TRBJ2-7 | . | TRBV24-1 | . | CATSDLRRDMTYEQYF | TGTGCCACCAGTGACCTGAGACGGGACATGACCTACGAGCAGTACTTC
TRBJ1-6 | . | TRBV7-9 | . | CATGTGNSPLHF | TGTGCCACCGGGACGGGGAATTCACCCCTCCACTTT
TRBJ2-4 | . | TRBV20-1 | . | CSARDSSSAKNIQYF | TGCAGTGCTAGAGATTCTAGTTCGGCCAAAAACATTCAGTACTTC
TRBJ1-4 | many | TRBV4-1 | . | CASSPEDTSTTNEKLFF | TGCGCCAGCAGCCCCGAGGACACCTCTACAACTAATGAAAAACTGTTTTTT
TRBJ2-2 | . | TRBV5-1 | TRBD2 | CASSKTSGRRAGELFF | TGCGCCAGCAGCAAAACTAGCGGGAGAAGGGCCGGGGAGCTGTTTTTT
TRBJ1-5 | many | TRBV5-5 | . | CASSPRDQPQHF | TGTGCCAGCAGCCCTCGGGATCAGCCCCAGCATTTT
TRBJ2-7 | . | TRBV6-1 | . | CAGAGGAGEQYF | TGTGCCGGCGCAGGAGGCGCGGGGGAGCAGTACTTC
TRBJ2-2 | . | TRBV28 | . | CASSRQGNTRELFF | TGTGCCAGCAGTCGCCAGGGGAACACCCGGGAGCTGTTTTTT
TRBJ1-2 | once | TRBV6-6 | . | CASTPRGQGYTF | TGTGCCAGCACCCCGCGGGGGCAAGGCTACACATTC
TRBJ2-2 | . | TRBV6-2/TRBV6-3 | . | CASSSPFTGVPRELFF | TGTGCCAGCAGCTCCCCCTTTACCGGTGTACCAAGGGAGCTGTTTTTT
TRBJ2-6 | many | TRBV28 | . | CASSFHGANVLTF | TGTGCCAGCAGTTTTCATGGGGCCAACGTCCTGACTTTC
TRBJ2-2 | many | TRBV30 | . | CAWSMFSPTGELFF | TGTGCCTGGAGTATGTTCAGTCCCACCGGGGAGCTGTTTTTT
TRBJ2-1 | many | TRBV28 | . | CASSPPGTLSYNEQFF | TGTGCCAGCAGCCCCCCCGGGACGTTATCCTACAATGAGCAGTTCTTC
TRBJ1-2 | . | TRBV4-1 | TRBD1 | CASSQDADRRGCYTF | TGCGCCAGCAGCCAAGATGCGGACAGGCGGGGTTGCTACACCTTC
TRBJ1-1 | . | TRBV10-3 | . | CAISQDGEKTEAFF | TGTGCCATCAGTCAAGACGGGGAGAAAACTGAAGCTTTCTTT
TRBJ2-3 | . | TRBV12-3/TRBV12-4 | TRBD1 | CANSWDRADTQYF | TGTGCCAACAGTTGGGACAGAGCAGATACGCAGTATTTT
TRBJ2-7 | many | TRBV5-5 | . | CASVPGNRSSYEQYF | TGTGCCAGCGTGCCCGGTAACCGGAGCTCCTACGAGCAGTACTTC
TRBJ2-4 | . | TRBV20-1 | . | CSARLWQDTQYF | TGCAGTGCTAGGCTCTGGCAAGACACTCAGTACTTC
TRBJ2-7 | . | TRBV7-9 | . | CASRRDNEQYF | TGCGCCAGCAGGAGGGACAACGAGCAGTACTTC
TRBJ1-2 | few | TRBV7-8 | . | CASSLVDGGYTF | TGTGCCAGCAGCTTAGTCGACGGTGGCTACACCTTC
TRBJ1-2 | . | TRBV2 | . | CASSGDRINYGYTF | TGTGCCAGCAGTGGAGACAGGATTAACTATGGCTACACCTTC
TRBJ1-6 | once | TRBV30 | . | CAWSVRVGSVSSSLHF | TGTGCCTGGAGTGTACGCGTGGGGTCCGTTAGTTCATCCCTCCACTTT
TRBJ1-1 | . | TRBV20-1 | TRBD1 | CSARGTGALITEAFF | TGCAGTGCTAGAGGTACAGGGGCCTTGATCACTGAAGCTTTCTTT
TRBJ2-3 | many | TRBV6-8 | . | CASSSGQGKPAGSSYVSPDTQYF | TGTGCCAGCAGTTCTGGACAGGGTAAACCAGCGGGATCGTCCTATGTGTCCCCAGATACGCAGTATTTT
TRBJ2-1 | few | TRBV20-1 | TRBD2 | CSASGGRSYNEQFF | TGCAGTGCTAGCGGCGGGAGGTCCTACAATGAGCAGTTCTTC
TRBJ2-3 | few | TRBV5-1 | TRBD2 | CASSLEAGPDTQYF | TGCGCCAGCAGCTTGGAAGCGGGGCCCGATACGCAGTATTTT
TRBJ2-1 | . | TRBV6-5 | . | CACSEVLAVRNEQFF | TGTGCCTGCAGTGAGGTACTAGCAGTAAGGAATGAGCAGTTCTTC
TRBJ2-6 | . | TRBV28 | . | CASRARVEGANVLTF | TGTGCCAGCAGGGCAAGGGTTGAAGGGGCCAACGTCCTGACTTTC